This record covers a single T cell receptor beta chain. Which antigen it targets is not known. No clone much larger than this one lies a single base away; base qualities are absent. The data originate from a study of cytomegalovirus exposure and HLA in healthy donors (dated by TCRdb to 2017 to 2019). Regarding the research as a whole: In an earlier analysis of some 610 of the donors, 250 to 300 Gb of sequence data and 100 million or so unique TCR beta sequences from some 170 million T cells were reported. An early release that covered about 600 HLA-typed donors contained approximately 290 gigabases of sequencing data and tens of millions of unique TCR sequences. Of the approximately 370 genotyped donors, more than 75% were placed in the genetic ancestry cluster associated with self-reported Caucasian donors. The study was designed to test whether signatures of past pathogen exposure could be identified by cataloging public T cell receptors. The study used immunosequencing to profile the T cell repertoires of approximately 640 subjects and linked those repertoires to cytomegalovirus serostatus. Along with the roughly 670-subject first cohort, a separate validation cohort of over 90 different subjects was used. To predict cytomegalovirus infection status, the study brought together high-throughput TCR immunosequencing, statistical association of individual TCRs with disease status, and machine learning. To study patterns of TCR occurrence, a later analysis re-analyzed previously published TCR beta repertoires from 666 donors and added high-resolution HLA genotyping. The later analysis used no new phenotypic data to find candidate immune exposures, relying instead on TCR beta sequences and their occurrence across donors. In an earlier analysis of 587 of the donors, high-throughput TCR beta sequencing was used to judge whether each TCR beta V gene segment behaved as functional or pseudogenic. Donor age, sex, ethnicity and CMV serostatus were compiled alongside the repertoire data. In a later genetic analysis, genome-wide SNP genotypes for about three fifths of the roughly 670 donors were used, and that subset was treated as a discovery cohort. Every repertoire in the discovery cohort had been generated on one and the same sequencing platform. HLA typing included class I and class II loci at four-digit resolution. The number of donors typed differed by locus, with roughly 620-630 for A, B, C, DRB1 and DQB1, around 500 for DQA1, some 570 for DPA1, and approximately 470 for DPB1. Roughly 5 DR-DQ haplotypes were handled as single units for association and clustering, since linkage in the cohort was strong. Among about 410 genotyped donors of the cohort, an average of roughly 230,000 unique TCR beta nucleotide sequences was sequenced per donor, of which about 18% were non-productive.

The cohort consisted of fewer than 700 healthy bone marrow donors. Cohort members were all nominally healthy when sampled, although unrecorded immune exposures were likely present. The donor was CMV seronegative and was included in the group of 352 seronegative cohort members. A peripheral blood sample was collected from each donor, and TCR beta sequencing was performed on peripheral blood mononuclear cells. The Qiagen DNeasy Blood Extraction Kit was used to extract genomic DNA from the blood cell samples. Library generation was performed with the immunoSEQ multiplex PCR assay. The multiplex PCR relied on a mix of 60 forward primers for TCR Vbeta segments and 13 reverse primers for TCR Jbeta segments. The CDR3 region of rearranged TCR beta genes was amplified from genomic DNA with a multiplex PCR assay. Amplified TCR beta libraries were sequenced as 87-base-pair reads on the Illumina HiSeq System. The published analysis was carried out like this. A later analysis tallied tens of millions of unique TCR beta chains across the approximately 670 repertoires, and approximately 12 million of those chains were shared by two or more donors. A nearest-neighbor algorithm error-corrected the raw reads and collapsed the reads into unique sequences, merging closely related sequences to remove PCR and sequencing errors. To assign V, D and J gene segments, CDR3 sequences were aligned to IMGT reference sequences. For a sequence to be retained, a match of at least six nucleotides to both a V gene segment and a J gene segment was required. A rearrangement counted as productive if the CDR3 had no stop codons and remained in frame with V and J, and every other rearrangement counted as non-productive. CDR3 was defined by IMGT convention, running from the second conserved V-encoded cysteine to the conserved J-encoded phenylalanine. Sequences without an unambiguous match to a single V gene segment were excluded from the earlier analysis of 450 to 750 of the donors. In an earlier analysis of approximately 590 of the donors, V segments were called functional above 56.7% productive rearrangements and were called segregating when the between-donor standard deviation exceeded 5%. To diagnose cytomegalovirus status from the catalog of TCR beta chain sequences, a statistical classification framework was built. V and J gene assignment, in a later analysis, came from comparing TCR nucleotide sequences with IMGT/GENE-DB human TR gene sequences. In a later analysis, CDR3 sequences and most-parsimonious VDJ recombination scenarios were assigned using the TCRdist pipeline. In a later analysis, every TCR beta chain was defined by the combination of its CDR3 amino acid sequence and its V-gene family, and reads without a unique V-gene family were dropped. As a way to deal with suspected cross-contamination and a sequencing artifact, a later analysis dropped roughly 600 nucleotide sequences that were highly shared and had low generation probability. A later analysis calculated a clonal expansion index for each public chain from normalized within-repertoire ranks of inferred template counts. In a later analysis, generation probabilities were computed with a VDJ recombination model fitted to out-of-frame rearrangements, and the resulting probabilities were checked against IGoR. In a later analysis, hypergeometric tests were used to score TCR-TCR, TCR-HLA and TCR-CMV co-occurrence, with a repertoire-size bias correction applied to TCR pairs. A later analysis estimated false discovery rates by permuting HLA or CMV assignments 20 times. A later analysis grouped co-occurring TCRs with DBSCAN, adding TCRdist sequence similarity when clustering within HLA-allele-positive subsets. For co-occurrence clustering, repertoires with fewer than 30,000 or more than 120,000 public chains were excluded, along with about five repertoires with anomalous nucleotide sharing. TCRdb mirrors the immuneACCESS table, restricted to in-frame sequences. Some clones are absent from its copies; in checked studies, under half trace to an unresolved V gene, and the reason for the others is unknown. D and trimming were read from the DNA, whereas the V and J calls and clone size are those reported in that table. Here the sample has about 170,000 clones; more than 60% occur a single time. The ten largest make up about 3.4% of the sample.

CDR1 and CDR2, per the germline V gene, are MGHRA and YSYEKL. The germline V end is reduced by 3 bases and the J end by 7 bases; junction bases left unmatched: 5. Spanning cysteine to phenylalanine, the CDR3 consists of 14 amino acids. The kept DNA is CDR3 alone, 42 bases in frame from the first base. The paper's findings and limits, for the study overall: A cluster of highly shared sequence variants was judged likely to be a technical artifact of the sequencing pipeline. Because HLA typing was missing for some donors at each locus, association tests included only the typed subset. A few of the identified cytomegalovirus-associated TCR beta chains were confirmed in vitro to be specific for cytomegalovirus antigens. Cytomegalovirus status was reported to be diagnosed by the classifier with high specificity and sensitivity in both the original and validation cohorts. Correlated functional status among segregating V segments might reflect linkage disequilibrium, but an unknown experimental factor could not be ruled out. In an earlier analysis of 587 of the donors, most TCR beta V segments were observed in productive rearrangements about 87% or about 30% of the time, broadly matching IMGT annotations. A further reported finding was that TCR beta sequences accurately predicted the HLA-A and HLA-B alleles for most subjects in the first cohort. Most CMV-associated TCR beta chains appeared to be HLA-restricted in a later analysis, and the HLA associations seemed to be driven largely by CMV exposure. Only TCR beta chains were sequenced in this cohort, and the absence of alpha or paired-chain data limited detectable features. A later analysis associated around 16,000 TCR beta sequences with specific HLA alleles at a false discovery rate of 0.05. Across donors, most TCR sequences were observed very rarely, whereas some public TCRs were present in many individuals. Immune exposure information for the cohort was limited to CMV serostatus. When HLA alleles, especially DR and DQ, strongly co-occurred, attributing TCR associations to individual alleles was difficult. Roughly uniform sequencing depth across donors was assumed in presence/absence analyses, although this assumption may not hold. Because counts were too low, about 17 rarely observed V segments, including chromosome 9 orphons, were excluded from the earlier analysis of some 590 of the donors. V-gene and J-gene trimming of TCR beta chains was associated with a missense DCLRE1C variant in a later genetic analysis, and the association was replicated in an independent cohort. In a later analysis, HLA-associated TCR beta chains showed more clonal expansion and lower generation probabilities than non-associated chains that were equally common. In the study, some 180 TCR beta chains were listed as associated with cytomegalovirus. The authors suggested that the approach could potentially be generalized to other disease states and immunological phenotypes. Compared with the roughly 670-donor mean, donors in an Asian-associated ancestry cluster had fewer N-insertions in productive TCRs, according to a later genetic analysis. Because the 87-base-pair reads could not distinguish some IMGT-functional V segments, including TRBV6-2 and TRBV6-3, those segments were excluded. In a later analysis, the rate of TCR association differed among HLA loci, with DRB1 alleles having the most associated TCRs and HLA-C alleles having the fewest. According to a later analysis, parvovirus B19, influenza, CMV and Epstein-Barr virus appeared linked to several top co-occurrence clusters.

The sequence links TRBV4-1 to TRBJ1-2, with 10 bases aligning to TRBD1. The TCR comes from a female donor in good health and CMV-seronegative. Sequencing input: PBMCs. The CDR3 region has the sequence CASSQGQGYAGYTF. The nucleotide sequence reads TGCGCCAGCAGCCAGGGACAGGGGTACGCTGGCTACACCTTC.